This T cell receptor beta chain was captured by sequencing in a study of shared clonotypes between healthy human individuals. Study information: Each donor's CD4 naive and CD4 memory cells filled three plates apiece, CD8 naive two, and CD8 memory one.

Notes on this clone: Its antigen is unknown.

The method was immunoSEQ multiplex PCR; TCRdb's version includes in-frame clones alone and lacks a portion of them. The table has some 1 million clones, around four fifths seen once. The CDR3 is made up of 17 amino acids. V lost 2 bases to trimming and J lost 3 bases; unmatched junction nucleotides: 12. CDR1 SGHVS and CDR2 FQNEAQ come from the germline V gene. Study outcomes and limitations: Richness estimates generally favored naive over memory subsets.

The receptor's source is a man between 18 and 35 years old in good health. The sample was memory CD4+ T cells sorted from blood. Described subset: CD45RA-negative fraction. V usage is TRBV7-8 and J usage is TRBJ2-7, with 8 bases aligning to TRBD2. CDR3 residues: CASSLNIKAGVIYEQYF. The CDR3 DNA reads TGTGCCAGCAGCTTAAACATAAAAGCGGGAGTTATCTACGAGCAGTACTTC. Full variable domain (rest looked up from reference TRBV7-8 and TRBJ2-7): GAGVSQSPRYKVAKRGQDVALRCDPISGHVSLFWYQQALGQGPEFLTYFQNEAQLDKSGLPSDRFFAERPEGSVSTLKIQRTQQEDSAVYLCASSLNIKAGVIYEQYFGPGTRLTVT.